This T cell receptor beta chain was sequenced in a study of cytomegalovirus exposure and HLA in healthy donors. The wider study: From some 180 million T cells, an earlier analysis saw approximately 120 million unique TCR beta sequences.

The PCR used 60 Vbeta and 13 Jbeta primers. TCRdb's table, derived via immunoSEQ multiplex PCR, lists solely in-frame clones and lacks some. The sample contains 120,000 or so clones, 75% to 85% of which appear only once. Notes on the study in general: V- and J-gene trimming of TCR beta was linked (in a later analysis) to a missense DCLRE1C variant. By HLA locus, TCR association rates varied in a later analysis, with DRB1 showing the most and HLA-C the fewest.

As to this clone: Its matching antigen is unknown.

Looked up from germline, CDR1 is KGHSH and CDR2 is LQKENI. The germline V and J ends were trimmed by 4 bases and 5 bases, with 8 bases remaining between them. This CDR3 comprises 13 residues. Sequencing was carried out using PBMCs. V usage is TRBV18 and J usage is TRBJ2-2; TRBD2 is a possible D gene (5 bases). This TCR was recovered from a man between 18 and 29 years old in good health and CMV-seronegative. CDR3: CASSLLATGELFF. CDR3 sequence (DNA): TGTGCCAGCTCACTCCTAGCTACCGGGGAGCTGTTTTTT.